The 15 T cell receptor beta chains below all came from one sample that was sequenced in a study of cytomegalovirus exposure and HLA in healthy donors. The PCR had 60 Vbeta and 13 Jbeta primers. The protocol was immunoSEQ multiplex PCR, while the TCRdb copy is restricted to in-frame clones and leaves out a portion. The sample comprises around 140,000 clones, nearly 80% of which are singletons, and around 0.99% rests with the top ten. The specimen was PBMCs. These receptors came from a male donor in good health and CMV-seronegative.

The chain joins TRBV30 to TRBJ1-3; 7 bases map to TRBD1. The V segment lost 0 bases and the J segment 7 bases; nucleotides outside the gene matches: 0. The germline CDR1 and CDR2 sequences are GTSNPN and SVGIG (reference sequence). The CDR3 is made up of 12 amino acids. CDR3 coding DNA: TGTGCCTGGAGTGTGGACAGGAACACCATATATTTT. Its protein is CAWSVDRNTIYF.

In DNA, the CDR3 is TGTGCCAGCAGCTCGTTAGGACTGGTCGCGGGCACAGATACGCAGTATTTT. Translated, it gives CASSSLGLVAGTDTQYF. The chain links TRBV11-3 to TRBJ2-3; a weak D match, TRBD2 (5 bases). The germline gives CDR1 SGHNT, CDR2 YENEEA. The CDR3 is made up of 17 amino acids. The V end was cut by 4 bases, the J end by 1 base, with 18 bases between.

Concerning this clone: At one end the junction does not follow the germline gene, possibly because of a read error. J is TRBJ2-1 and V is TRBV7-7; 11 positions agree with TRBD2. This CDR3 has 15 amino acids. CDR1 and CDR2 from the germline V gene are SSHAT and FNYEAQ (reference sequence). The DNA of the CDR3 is TGTGCTAGCAGCTCATCTAGCGGGGGGATCAATGAGCAGTTCTTC. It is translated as CASSSSSGGINEQFF.

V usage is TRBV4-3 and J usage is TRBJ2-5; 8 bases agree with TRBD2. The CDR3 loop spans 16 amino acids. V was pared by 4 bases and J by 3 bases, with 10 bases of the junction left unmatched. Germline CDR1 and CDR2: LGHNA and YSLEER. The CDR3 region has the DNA TGCGCCAGCAGCCTAGGGTCCGGGACTAGAGAAGAGACCCAGTACTTC. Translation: CASSLGSGTREETQYF.

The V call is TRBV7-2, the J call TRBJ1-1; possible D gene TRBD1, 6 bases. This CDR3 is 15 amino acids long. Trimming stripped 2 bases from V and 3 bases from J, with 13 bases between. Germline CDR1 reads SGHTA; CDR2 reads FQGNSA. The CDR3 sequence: CASSLIRGGDTEAFF. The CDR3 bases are TGTGCCAGCAGCTTAATCAGGGGAGGGGACACTGAAGCTTTCTTT.

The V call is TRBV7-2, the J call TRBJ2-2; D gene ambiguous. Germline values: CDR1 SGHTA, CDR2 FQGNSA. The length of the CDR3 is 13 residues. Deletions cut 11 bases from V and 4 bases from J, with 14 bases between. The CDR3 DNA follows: TGTGCCTCCGAGGTAGCCGGCACCGGGGAGCTGTTTTTT. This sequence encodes CASEVAGTGELFF.

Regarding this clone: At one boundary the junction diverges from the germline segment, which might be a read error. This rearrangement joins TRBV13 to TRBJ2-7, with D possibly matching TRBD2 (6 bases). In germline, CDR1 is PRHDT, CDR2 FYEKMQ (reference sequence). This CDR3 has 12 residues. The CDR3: CASSLGQQGGNF. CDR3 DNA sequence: TGTGCCAGCAGCTTAGGCCAGCAGGGAGGAAACTTC.

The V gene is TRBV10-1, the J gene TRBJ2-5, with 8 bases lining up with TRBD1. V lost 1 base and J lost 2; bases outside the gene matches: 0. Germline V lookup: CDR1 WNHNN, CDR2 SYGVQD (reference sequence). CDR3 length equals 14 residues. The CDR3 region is CASSEYRGQETQYF. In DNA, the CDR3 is TGCGCCAGCAGTGAGTACAGGGGGCAAGAGACCCAGTACTTC.

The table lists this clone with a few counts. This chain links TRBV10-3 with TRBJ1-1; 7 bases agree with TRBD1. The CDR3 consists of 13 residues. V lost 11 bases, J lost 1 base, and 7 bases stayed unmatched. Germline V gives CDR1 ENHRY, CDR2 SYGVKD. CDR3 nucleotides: TGTGCCGCTACAGGGGAGGCGAACACTGAAGCTTTCTTT. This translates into CAATGEANTEAFF.

The CDR3 DNA sequence: TGCGCCAGCAGCCCTCCCCGGGACAGGGGGCGGGAGGAGACCCAGTACTTC. It is translated as CASSPPRDRGREETQYF. This chain connects TRBV5-1 to TRBJ2-5; the match to TRBD1 covers 12 bases. With 4 bases clipped from V and 5 bases from J, the junction kept 12 bases outside the gene matches. Germline loops: CDR1 SGHRS, CDR2 YFSETQ. The CDR3 totals 17 residues.

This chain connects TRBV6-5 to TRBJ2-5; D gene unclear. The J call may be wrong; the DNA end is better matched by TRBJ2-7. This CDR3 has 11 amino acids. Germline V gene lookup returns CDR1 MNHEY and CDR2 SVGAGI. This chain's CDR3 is CASSDAYEQYF. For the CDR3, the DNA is TGTGCCAGCAGTGATGCCTACGAGCAGTACTTC.

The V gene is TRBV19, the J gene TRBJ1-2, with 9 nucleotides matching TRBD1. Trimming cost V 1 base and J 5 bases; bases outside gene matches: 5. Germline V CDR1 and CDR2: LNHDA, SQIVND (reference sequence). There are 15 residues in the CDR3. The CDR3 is CASSIASGTGYGYTF. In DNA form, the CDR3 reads TGTGCCAGTAGTATAGCTTCCGGGACAGGGTATGGCTACACCTTC.

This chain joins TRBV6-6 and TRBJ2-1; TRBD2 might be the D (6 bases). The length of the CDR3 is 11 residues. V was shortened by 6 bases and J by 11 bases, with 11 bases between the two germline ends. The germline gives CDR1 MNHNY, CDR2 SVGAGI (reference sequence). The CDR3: CASRGRGKQFF. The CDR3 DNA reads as TGTGCCAGCAGGGGGCGGGGCAAGCAGTTCTTC.

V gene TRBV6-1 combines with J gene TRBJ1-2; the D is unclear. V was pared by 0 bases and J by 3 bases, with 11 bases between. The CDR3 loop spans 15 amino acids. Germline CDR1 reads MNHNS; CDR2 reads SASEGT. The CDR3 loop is CASSEAMQRDYGYTF. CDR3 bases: TGTGCCAGCAGTGAAGCGATGCAACGGGACTATGGCTACACCTTC.

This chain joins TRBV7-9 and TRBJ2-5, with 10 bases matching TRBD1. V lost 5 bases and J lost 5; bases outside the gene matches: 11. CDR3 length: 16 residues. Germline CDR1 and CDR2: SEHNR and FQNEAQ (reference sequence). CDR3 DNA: TGTGCCAGCAGCACCCCCCGACAGGGGGCGGAGGAGACCCAGTACTTC. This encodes CASSTPRQGAEETQYF.